This TCR beta chain stems from a study of T cells in Graves' hyperthyroidism and ophthalmopathy (dated by TCRdb to the late 2010s). Background on the whole study: Peripheral blood samples were taken at the time of initial diagnosis, prior to any treatment. Thyroid tissue and blood T-cell repertoires from six Graves' hyperthyroidism patients were also compared in the study. For training and testing, the 100 or so patients in the discovery cohort were randomly divided in a 7:3 ratio. Prospective prediction of ophthalmopathy was tested in an independent validation cohort consisting of some 19 hyperthyroidism patients and some 17 patients who later progressed to ophthalmopathy. TCR Vbeta CDR3 sequencing of 120 to 150 peripheral blood samples (over 40 ophthalmopathy, about 74 hyperthyroidism and approximately 17 progressor patients) is reported in the paper. TCR V-J signatures able to tell the groups apart were searched for in a discovery cohort of some 100 patients, of whom fewer than 45 had Graves' ophthalmopathy and under 65 had stable Graves' hyperthyroidism. After sampling, hyperthyroidism patients received methimazole starting at 30 mg daily, and ophthalmopathy patients received high-dose intravenous methylprednisolone. General findings and caveats noted by the study authors: Most expanded thyroid clonotypes (frequency above 0.001) were also detected in blood, a finding suggesting that blood repertoires may reflect thyroid immune responses. Sample size was not statistically predetermined, and investigators were not blinded to group allocation. In validation, the model predicted progression to ophthalmopathy a median of roughly six months before onset, with 65% to 71% sensitivity and roughly 72% specificity. A 13 V-J signature model separated ophthalmopathy from stable hyperthyroidism, with roughly 88% sensitivity and roughly 81% specificity in cross-validation and 80%/75% in testing.

There are many counts of this clonotype. Its cognate antigen has yet to be identified. Per-base quality was not reported, and no clone a single base away is much larger than it. Taken from the germline V gene, the CDR1 and CDR2 loops are SGHRS and YFSETQ. V trim: 0 bases; J trim: 9 bases; unmatched bases: 3. CDR3 length: 14 amino acids, cysteine to phenylalanine. The entry retains the CDR3 DNA only, 42 bases that are in frame from base 1. The TCR beta CDR3 regions were amplified from RNA transcripts. The TCR CDR3 was subjected to a first round of RT-PCR using the HTBI primer set and the Qiagen OneStep RT-PCR kit. A second multiplex PCR round built the libraries, followed by size selection and purification. Paired-end sequencing of the libraries was performed with 100 bp reads on an Illumina HiSeq2000. Regarding the original processing steps: Raw data were processed with SOAPnuke, discarding reads with adapters, uncalled bases, mean Phred below 15, or no exact constant-primer or identifier match. COPE v1.2.5 was used to merge high-quality paired reads, and clonotypes were defined as unique nucleotide sequences. MiTCR v1.1 was used to align the clonotypes against IMGT TRBV, TRBD and TRBJ reference segments. Analysis was restricted to V-J combinations with a frequency above 0.0001, which covered just over 98% of repertoires. A TCS score was defined as the ratio of F50 (clonal expansion) to E x V (chaos), with BLOSUM62-based TCRdist applied between CDR3 peptides within each V-J. Welch's t-statistics and random forest reduced around 550 V-J features to fewer than 15, which were used in a naive Bayes classifier (R e1071). The raw public reads went through TCRdb reprocessing: fastp at Q25, MiXCR clone calling, in-frame beta chains kept. Every entry covers one CDR3 protein and lists the most common genes and DNA from its rows. TCRdb's processing, not the authors', yielded these V and J calls. A total of 250,000 to 400,000 distinct CDR3 sequences appear in this sample, roughly an eighth of them only once. The ten top clones hold roughly 33% of the sample.

Moderately to severely active disease, a Clinical Activity Score of at least 3, a NOSPECS grade of at least 4, and a duration under 3 months were present in ophthalmopathy patients. The study excluded patients with uncontrolled infections, other autoimmune diseases, pregnancy or lactation. Diagnoses were established on the basis of clinical symptoms, serum thyroxine and TRAb, thyroid ultrasound, and orbital computed tomography. PBMCs were separated from roughly 9.3 ml of fresh peripheral blood using Ficoll-Paque density gradient centrifugation. Total RNA was extracted using Trizol reagent, and RNA quality was assessed on an Agilent 2100 Bioanalyzer.

The TCR originated in a woman aged 40 to 50 with Graves' ophthalmopathy. The chain joins TRBV5-1 to TRBJ1-1; 12 middle bases align to TRBD1. The sample taken for sequencing was blood. The DNA reads TGCGCCAGCAGCTTGGGTGGGACAGGGGGCAAAGCTTTCTTT. Its coded protein is CASSLGGTGGKAFF. Joined to the reference TRBV5-1 and TRBJ1-1 proteins, this CDR3 gives the full variable domain: KAGVTQTPRYLIKTRGQQVTLSCSPISGHRSVSWYQQTPGQGLQFLFEYFSETQRNKGNFPGRFSGRQFSNSRSEMNVSTLELGDSALYLCASSLGGTGGKAFFGQGTRLTVV.